This is a list of T cell receptor beta chains from one sample in a study of vaccination and CD4 T cells after COVID-19. TCRdb fed the PCR reads into MiXCR, producing one record per CDR3 protein. This sample has around 9,800 distinct CDR3 sequences, with about a quarter found just once. What these receptors recognize is not known. Sequencing used CD4+ T cells from blood, cultured in vitro, obtained after SARS-CoV-2 vaccination. The receptor source for this set is a human donor who had recovered from COVID-19. The CDR3 runs from the conserved cysteine through the conserved F or W. D genes are given only for firm matches. Only some rows state a clone size, as once, few, many or a class for expanded clones.

- TRBD2 TRBJ2-1 TRBV7-3 CASSPSAGGLGNEQFF TGTGCCAGCAGCCCTTCAGCGGGGGGGCTTGGGAATGAGCAGTTCTTC
few - TRBJ2-7 TRBV2 CASTRGVGEQYF TGTGCCAGCACCAGAGGCGTAGGGGAGCAGTACTTC
- TRBD2 TRBJ2-7 TRBV5-5 CASGRLAYEQYF TGTGCCAGCGGTAGACTAGCGTACGAGCAGTACTTC
few - TRBJ1-6 TRBV7-9 CASSQMGGNSPLHF TGTGCCAGCAGTCAGATGGGGGGGAATTCACCCCTCCACTTT
- - TRBJ1-1 TRBV29-1 CSVVEQLNTEAFF TGCAGCGTTGTCGAACAGTTGAACACTGAAGCTTTCTTT
- - TRBJ2-1 TRBV7-2 CASSLNGEQFF TGTGCCAGCAGCTTAAATGGTGAGCAGTTCTTC
- - TRBJ1-5 TRBV20-1 CSASGTSDSNQPQHF TGCAGTGCTAGTGGGACGTCGGATAGCAATCAGCCCCAGCATTTT
- - TRBJ2-1 TRBV24-1 CATSDGSQGINEQFF TGTGCCACCAGTGATGGGTCCCAGGGAATCAATGAGCAGTTCTTC
medium-sized - TRBJ1-2 TRBV7-9 CASSPGRDYGYTF TGTGCCAGCAGCCCCGGACGGGACTATGGCTACACCTTC
- - TRBJ2-2 TRBV20-1 CSARVASANTGELFF TGCAGTGCTAGAGTGGCCAGTGCGAACACCGGGGAGCTGTTTTTT
- - TRBJ2-1 TRBV6-1 CASSREGGSYNEQFF TGTGCCAGCAGTCGCGAGGGGGGCTCCTACAATGAGCAGTTCTTC
- - TRBJ2-7 TRBV6-2/TRBV6-3 CASSYPTPTREQYF TGTGCCAGCAGTTACCCTACACCGACCAGGGAGCAGTACTTC
- TRBD2 TRBJ2-7 TRBV28 CASSLGGSRTYEQYF TGTGCCAGCAGTTTGGGCGGGAGTCGAACCTACGAGCAGTACTTC
few - TRBJ2-5 TRBV2 CASTLAGARETQYF TGTGCCAGCACCCTTGCCGGGGCACGGGAGACCCAGTACTTC
medium-sized TRBD1 TRBJ2-5 TRBV20-1 CSARNIVGTGDKTQYF TGCAGTGCTAGAAACATAGTAGGGACAGGGGACAAGACCCAGTACTTC
- TRBD1 TRBJ2-7 TRBV27 CASSKYRDRGIEQYF TGTGCCAGCAGTAAGTACCGGGACAGGGGGATTGAGCAGTACTTC
- - TRBJ2-7 TRBV12-2 CASRQQTGKLELYEQYF TGTGCAAGTCGCCAACAGACAGGGAAGTTAGAATTATACGAGCAGTACTTC
medium-sized - TRBJ2-7 TRBV27 CASRQDTAYEQYF TGTGCCAGCCGTCAAGACACCGCCTACGAGCAGTACTTC
few - TRBJ2-3 TRBV20-1 CSARTGRALTDTQYF TGCAGTGCCCGCACGGGACGGGCCCTCACAGATACGCAGTATTTT
few TRBD1 TRBJ2-5 TRBV5-4 CASSLTGGRETQYF TGTGCCAGCAGCTTGACAGGGGGGAGAGAGACCCAGTACTTC
medium-sized - TRBJ2-7 TRBV28 CASSLRYEQYF TGTGCCAGCAGTTTACGCTACGAGCAGTACTTC
- - TRBJ2-3 TRBV27 CASSPRRQGNWFTDTQYF TGTGCCAGCAGTCCCCGGCGGCAGGGGAACTGGTTCACAGATACGCAGTATTTT
- TRBD2 TRBJ2-7 TRBV9 CASSEGLAGGSSSYEQYF TGTGCCAGCAGCGAAGGACTAGCGGGGGGTTCCAGCTCCTACGAGCAGTACTTC
few TRBD1 TRBJ2-2 TRBV20-1 CSARDREAGELFF TGCAGTGCACGGGACAGAGAGGCCGGGGAGCTGTTTTTT
- - TRBJ2-6 TRBV7-9 CASSRKDSHSGANVLTF TGTGCCAGCAGCCGCAAAGACAGCCACTCTGGGGCCAACGTCCTGACTTTC
- - TRBJ2-3 TRBV28 CASRGLNTDTQYF TGTGCCAGCAGAGGCTTGAACACAGATACGCAGTATTTT
few TRBD2 TRBJ2-7 TRBV28 CASSSSSGVFYEQYF TGTGCCAGCAGTTCGTCCAGCGGGGTTTTCTACGAGCAGTACTTC
- - TRBJ1-6 TRBV6-1 CASHLGGQPWNSPLHF TGTGCCAGTCACCTCGGGGGGCAGCCCTGGAATTCACCCCTCCACTTT
- - TRBJ1-2 TRBV6-1 CASRRTPVYTF TGTGCCAGCAGAAGGACTCCTGTCTACACCTTC
- - TRBJ1-5 TRBV19 CASSIGTVNQPQHF TGTGCCAGTAGTATAGGGACGGTTAATCAGCCCCAGCATTTT
few TRBD1 TRBJ1-2 TRBV7-9 CASSITGGWGENGYTF TGTGCCAGCAGCATCACAGGGGGCTGGGGAGAAAATGGCTACACCTTC
- TRBD1 TRBJ1-2 TRBV4-2 CASSQPLWTGGDGYTF TGTGCCAGCAGCCAACCCTTGTGGACAGGGGGCGATGGCTACACCTTC
- - TRBJ1-6 TRBV28 CASSGRTVSYNSPLHF TGTGCCAGCAGTGGCAGGACTGTTTCCTATAATTCACCCCTCCACTTT
- TRBD2 TRBJ2-3 TRBV4-2 CASSSGGNTDTQYF TGTGCCAGCAGCAGCGGGGGCAACACAGATACGCAGTATTTT
- TRBD1 TRBJ2-6 TRBV19 CATTGSYSGANVLTF TGTGCCACGACAGGGTCCTACTCTGGGGCCAACGTCCTGACTTTC
- - TRBJ2-7 TRBV6-1 CASSPAGTRSSYEQYF TGTGCCAGCAGCCCCGCTGGGACAAGGAGCTCCTACGAGCAGTACTTC
- TRBD2 TRBJ2-1 TRBV28 CASRTSGGTGNEQFF TGTGCCAGCAGGACTAGCGGGGGGACAGGGAATGAGCAGTTCTTC
medium-sized TRBD1 TRBJ1-2 TRBV20-1 CSASYGTGFGSYTF TGCAGTGCTAGTTACGGGACAGGGTTCGGAAGCTACACCTTC
medium-sized - TRBJ1-2 TRBV7-2 CASSLLTAYGYTF TGTGCCAGCAGCTTGCTAACAGCGTATGGCTACACCTTC
- TRBD2 TRBJ2-5 TRBV19 CASSIGGGRAQDTQYF TGTGCCAGTAGTATAGGGGGCGGGAGGGCCCAAGATACCCAGTACTTC
few TRBD1 TRBJ2-7 TRBV5-4 CASSLAGTGSYEQYF TGTGCCAGCAGCTTGGCCGGGACAGGGTCCTACGAGCAGTACTTC
few TRBD1 TRBJ1-2 TRBV28 CASSYDRGGYTF TGTGCCAGCAGCTATGACAGGGGTGGCTACACCTTC
- - TRBJ2-1 TRBV10-3 CATRWETDEQFF TGTGCCACCCGGTGGGAGACGGATGAGCAGTTCTTC
few - TRBJ2-3 TRBV7-3 CASSYQGSDTQYF TGTGCCAGCAGCTACCAGGGGTCAGATACGCAGTATTTT
once - TRBJ2-4 TRBV7-2 CASSLRGENIQYF TGTGCCAGCAGCCTCCGGGGCGAAAACATTCAGTACTTC
- - TRBJ1-5 TRBV28 CASRRGAQPQHF TGTGCCAGCAGGAGGGGGGCTCAGCCCCAGCATTTT
medium-sized - TRBJ2-5 TRBV27 CASSPLLPRETQYF TGTGCCAGCAGTCCACTCCTCCCCCGGGAGACCCAGTACTTC
medium-sized TRBD2 TRBJ2-5 TRBV7-2 CASSLISGLAGETQYF TGTGCCAGCAGCTTAATATCGGGACTAGCGGGAGAGACCCAGTACTTC
few - TRBJ2-7 TRBV10-3 CAISDREFEQYF TGTGCCATCAGTGACCGCGAATTCGAGCAGTACTTC
- - TRBJ2-7 TRBV19 CASSIVGPRQEQYF TGTGCCAGTAGTATAGTAGGCCCCCGTCAGGAGCAGTACTTC
- - TRBJ2-5 TRBV19 CASSIEGWKTQYF TGTGCCAGTAGTATCGAGGGGTGGAAGACCCAGTACTTC
medium-sized - TRBJ1-6 TRBV18 CASSPSDMGLPLHF TGTGCCAGCTCCCCCAGTGATATGGGGTTACCCCTCCACTTT
- TRBD1 TRBJ2-3 TRBV4-1 CASSQDWTGFTQYF TGCGCCAGCAGCCAAGACTGGACAGGGTTTACGCAGTATTTT
once TRBD1 TRBJ2-3 TRBV10-3 CAIRDRGTTDTQYF TGTGCCATCAGAGACAGGGGGACGACAGATACGCAGTATTTT
- TRBD1 TRBJ2-7 TRBV6-1 CASKGTDRWYQEQYF TGTGCCAGCAAGGGGACGGACAGGTGGTACCAAGAGCAGTACTTC